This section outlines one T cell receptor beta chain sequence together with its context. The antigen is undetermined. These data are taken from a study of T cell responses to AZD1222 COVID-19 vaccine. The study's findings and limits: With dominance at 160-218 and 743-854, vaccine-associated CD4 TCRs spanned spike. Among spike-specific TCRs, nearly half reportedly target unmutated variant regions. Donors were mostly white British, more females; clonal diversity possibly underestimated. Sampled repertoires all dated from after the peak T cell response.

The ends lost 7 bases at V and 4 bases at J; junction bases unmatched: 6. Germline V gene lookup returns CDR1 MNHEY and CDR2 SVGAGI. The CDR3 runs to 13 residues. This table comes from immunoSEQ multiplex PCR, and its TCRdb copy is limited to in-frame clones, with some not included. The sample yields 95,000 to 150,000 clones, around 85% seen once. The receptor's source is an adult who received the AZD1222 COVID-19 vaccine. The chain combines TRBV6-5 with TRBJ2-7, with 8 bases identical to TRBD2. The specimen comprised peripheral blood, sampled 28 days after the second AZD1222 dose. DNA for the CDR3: TGTGCCAGCATCAGCGGGGGAAGGTACGAGCAGTACTTC. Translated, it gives CASISGGRYEQYF.